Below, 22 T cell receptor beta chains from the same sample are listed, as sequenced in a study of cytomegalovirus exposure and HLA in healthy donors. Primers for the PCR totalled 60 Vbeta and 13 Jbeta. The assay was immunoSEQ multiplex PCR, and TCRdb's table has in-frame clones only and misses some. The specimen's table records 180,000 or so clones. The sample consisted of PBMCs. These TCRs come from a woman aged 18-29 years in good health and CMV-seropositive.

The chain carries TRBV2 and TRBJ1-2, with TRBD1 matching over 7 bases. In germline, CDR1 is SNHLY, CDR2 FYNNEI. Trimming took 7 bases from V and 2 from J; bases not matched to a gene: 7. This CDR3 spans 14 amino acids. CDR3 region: CASTILTGNYGYTF. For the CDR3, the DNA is TGTGCCAGCACAATCTTGACAGGGAACTATGGCTACACCTTC. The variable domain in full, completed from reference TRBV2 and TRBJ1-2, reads EPEVTQTPSHQVTQMGQEVILRCVPISNHLYFYWYRQILGQKVEFLVSFYNNEISEKSEIFDDQFSVERPDGSNFTLKIRSTKLEDSAMYFCASTILTGNYGYTFGSGTRLTVV.

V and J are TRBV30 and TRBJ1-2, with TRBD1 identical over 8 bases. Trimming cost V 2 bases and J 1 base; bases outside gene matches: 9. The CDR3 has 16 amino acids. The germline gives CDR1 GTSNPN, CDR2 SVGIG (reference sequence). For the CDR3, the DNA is TGTGCCTGGAGTAAAGCCGGGACAGGAGTTAACTATGGCTACACCTTC. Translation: CAWSKAGTGVNYGYTF. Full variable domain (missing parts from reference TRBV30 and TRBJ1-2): SQTIHQWPATLVQPVGSPLSLECTVEGTSNPNLYWYRQAAGRGLQLLFYSVGIGQISSEVPQNLSASRPQDRQFILSSKKLLLSDSGFYLCAWSKAGTGVNYGYTFGSGTRLTVV.

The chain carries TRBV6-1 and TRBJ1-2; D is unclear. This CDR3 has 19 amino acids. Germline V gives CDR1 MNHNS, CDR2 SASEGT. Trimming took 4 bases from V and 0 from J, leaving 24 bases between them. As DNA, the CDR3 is TGTGCCAGCAGTGGCAACCTGATTGGCGCCAACCTAGCTAACTATGGCTACACCTTC. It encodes CASSGNLIGANLANYGYTF.

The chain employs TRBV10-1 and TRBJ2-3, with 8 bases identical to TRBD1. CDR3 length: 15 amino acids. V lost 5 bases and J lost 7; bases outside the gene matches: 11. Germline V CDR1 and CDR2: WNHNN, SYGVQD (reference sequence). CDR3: CASSPRTGTPNTQYF. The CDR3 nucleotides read TGCGCCAGCAGTCCCCGGACAGGGACGCCAAATACGCAGTATTTT.

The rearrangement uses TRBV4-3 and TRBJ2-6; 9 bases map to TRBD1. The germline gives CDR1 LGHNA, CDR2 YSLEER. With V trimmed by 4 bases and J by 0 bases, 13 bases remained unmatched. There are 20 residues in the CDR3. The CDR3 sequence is CASSPNTRDRARSGANVLTF. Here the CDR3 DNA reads TGCGCCAGCAGCCCTAATACACGGGACAGGGCGCGCTCTGGGGCCAACGTCCTGACTTTC.

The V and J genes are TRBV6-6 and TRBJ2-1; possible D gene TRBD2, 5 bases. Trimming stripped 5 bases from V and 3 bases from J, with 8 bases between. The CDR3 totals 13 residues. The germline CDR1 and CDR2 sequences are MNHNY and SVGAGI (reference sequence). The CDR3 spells CASSPEDYNEQFF. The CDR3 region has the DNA TGTGCCAGCAGTCCGGAGGACTACAATGAGCAGTTCTTC.

DNA for the CDR3: TGTGCCAGCAGCCGGACAGGGTTCTATAGCAATCAGCCCCAGCATTTT. Encoded protein: CASSRTGFYSNQPQHF. This sequence joins TRBV7-9 and TRBJ1-5; 8 nucleotides line up with TRBD1. Germline V gives CDR1 SEHNR, CDR2 FQNEAQ (reference sequence). The CDR3 is made up of 16 amino acids. V lost 5 bases to trimming and J lost 0 bases; unmatched junction nucleotides: 6.

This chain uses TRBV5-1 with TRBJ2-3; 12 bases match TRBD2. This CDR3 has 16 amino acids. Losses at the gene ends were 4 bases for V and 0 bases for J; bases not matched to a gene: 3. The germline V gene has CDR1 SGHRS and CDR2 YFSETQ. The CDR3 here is CASSTGTSGSTDTQYF. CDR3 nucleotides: TGCGCCAGCAGCACAGGGACTAGCGGGAGCACAGATACGCAGTATTTT.

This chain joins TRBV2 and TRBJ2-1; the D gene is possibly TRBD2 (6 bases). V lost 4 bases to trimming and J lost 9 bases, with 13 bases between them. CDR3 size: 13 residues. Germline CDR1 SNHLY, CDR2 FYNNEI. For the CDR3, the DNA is TGTGCCAGCAGTGGCGGGAAAGCGGGTGAGCAGTTCTTC. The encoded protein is CASSGGKAGEQFF.

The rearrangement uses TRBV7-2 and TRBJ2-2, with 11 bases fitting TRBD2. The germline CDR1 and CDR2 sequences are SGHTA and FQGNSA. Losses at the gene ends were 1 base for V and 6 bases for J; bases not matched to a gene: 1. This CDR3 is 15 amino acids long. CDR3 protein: CASSLVSGGAGELFF. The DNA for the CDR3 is TGTGCCAGCAGCTTAGTTAGCGGGGGGGCCGGGGAGCTGTTTTTT.

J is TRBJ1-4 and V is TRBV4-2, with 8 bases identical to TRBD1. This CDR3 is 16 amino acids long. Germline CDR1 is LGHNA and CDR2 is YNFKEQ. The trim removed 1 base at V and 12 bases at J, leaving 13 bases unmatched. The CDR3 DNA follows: TGTGCCAGCAGCCAAGTTAGGTCAGGGGGCCTCCTTGAACTGTTTTTT. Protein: CASSQVRSGGLLELFF.

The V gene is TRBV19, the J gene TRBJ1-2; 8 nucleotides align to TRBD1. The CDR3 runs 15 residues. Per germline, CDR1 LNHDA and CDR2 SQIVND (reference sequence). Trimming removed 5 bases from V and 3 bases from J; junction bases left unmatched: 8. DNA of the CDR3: TGTGCCAGTAGTCCGACCAGGGGGCTGGACTATGGCTACACCTTC. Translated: CASSPTRGLDYGYTF.

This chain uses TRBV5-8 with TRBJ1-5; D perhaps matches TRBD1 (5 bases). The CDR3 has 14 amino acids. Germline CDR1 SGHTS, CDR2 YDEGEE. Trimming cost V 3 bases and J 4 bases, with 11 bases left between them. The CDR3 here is CASSSRQPNQPQHF. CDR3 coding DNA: TGTGCCAGCAGCTCTCGACAGCCTAATCAGCCCCAGCATTTT.

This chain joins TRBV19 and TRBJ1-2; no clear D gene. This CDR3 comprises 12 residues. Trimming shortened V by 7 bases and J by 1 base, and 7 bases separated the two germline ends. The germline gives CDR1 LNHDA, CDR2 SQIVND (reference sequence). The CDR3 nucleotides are TGTGCCAGTACTAGTATTAACTATGGCTACACCTTC. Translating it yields CASTSINYGYTF.

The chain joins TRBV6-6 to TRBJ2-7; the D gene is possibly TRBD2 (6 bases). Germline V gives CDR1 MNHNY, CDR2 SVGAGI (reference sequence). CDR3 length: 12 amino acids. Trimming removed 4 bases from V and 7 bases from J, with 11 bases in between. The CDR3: CASSFPAGEQYF. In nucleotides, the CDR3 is TGTGCCAGCAGTTTTCCCGCGGGGGAGCAGTACTTC.

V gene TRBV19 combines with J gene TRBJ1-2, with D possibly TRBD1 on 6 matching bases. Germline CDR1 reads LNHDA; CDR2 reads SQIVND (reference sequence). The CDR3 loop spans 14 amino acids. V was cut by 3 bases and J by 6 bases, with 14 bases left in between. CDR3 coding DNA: TGTGCCAGTAGTATTTACAGGGATACCGATGGCTACACCTTC. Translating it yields CASSIYRDTDGYTF.

CDR3 residues: CASSLEDRVVEQYF. For the CDR3, the DNA is TGCGCCAGCAGCTTGGAGGACAGGGTCGTCGAGCAGTACTTC. The V and J genes are TRBV5-1 and TRBJ2-7; 8 bases are shared with TRBD1. The V segment lost 0 bases and the J segment 6 bases; nucleotides outside the gene matches: 5. Germline lookup yields CDR1 SGHRS and CDR2 YFSETQ. The CDR3 runs to 14 residues.

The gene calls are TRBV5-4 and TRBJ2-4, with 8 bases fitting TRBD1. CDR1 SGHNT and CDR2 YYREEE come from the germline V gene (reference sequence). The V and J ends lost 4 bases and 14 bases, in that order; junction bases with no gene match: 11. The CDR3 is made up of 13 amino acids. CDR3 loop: CASSLRTGRMEYF. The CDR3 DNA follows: TGTGCCAGCAGCCTACGGACAGGGCGAATGGAGTACTTC.

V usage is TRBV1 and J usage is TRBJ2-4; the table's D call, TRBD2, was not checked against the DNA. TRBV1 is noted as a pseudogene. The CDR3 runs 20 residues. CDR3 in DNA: TGCACCAGCAGCCAAGATCCTGGACTAGCGGGAAGCCTAGCCAAAAACATTCAGTACTTC. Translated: CTSSQDPGLAGSLAKNIQYF.

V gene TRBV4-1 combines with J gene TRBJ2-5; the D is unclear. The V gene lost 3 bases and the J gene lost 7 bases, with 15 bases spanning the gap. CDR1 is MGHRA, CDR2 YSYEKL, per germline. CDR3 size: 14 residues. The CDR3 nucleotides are TGCGCCAGCAGCCAGAAGGCCAGCGAAGGGACCCAGTACTTC. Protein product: CASSQKASEGTQYF.

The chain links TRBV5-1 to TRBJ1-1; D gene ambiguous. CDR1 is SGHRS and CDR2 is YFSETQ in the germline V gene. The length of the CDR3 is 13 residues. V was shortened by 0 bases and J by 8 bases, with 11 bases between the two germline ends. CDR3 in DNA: TGCGCCAGCAGCTTGGACATCGCGGGAGAAGCTTTCTTT. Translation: CASSLDIAGEAFF.

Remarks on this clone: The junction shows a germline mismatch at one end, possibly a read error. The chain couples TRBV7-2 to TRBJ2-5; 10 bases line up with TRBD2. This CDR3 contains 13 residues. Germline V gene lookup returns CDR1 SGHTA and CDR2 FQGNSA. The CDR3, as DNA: TGTGCCAGCAGATTAGCGGGGGGAGAGACCCAGTACTTC. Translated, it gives CASRLAGGETQYF.